One sample yielded the 30 T cell receptor beta chains listed below, sequenced in a study of blood T cell repertoires in COVID-19. Sequencing was performed with immunoSEQ multiplex PCR; in TCRdb, only in-frame clones are kept and a portion is missing. Of about 50,000 clones in the sample, over 65% were seen once. The sequencing input was peripheral blood. The source of these receptors is a woman in her sixties with acute or convalescent COVID-19.

In its sample, this clone was seen once. This chain connects TRBV27 to TRBJ1-2; possible D gene TRBD1, 5 bases. The germline gives CDR1 MNHEY, CDR2 SMNVEV (reference sequence). Trimming left V 5 bases short and J 7 bases short, with 11 bases between. CDR3 length equals 12 residues. This CDR3 is CASSARGVGYTF. The DNA of the CDR3 is TGTGCCAGCAGTGCCCGGGGGGTTGGCTACACCTTC.

The rearrangement uses TRBV6-5 and TRBJ1-1, with 7 bases lining up with TRBD1. This CDR3 comprises 14 residues. In germline, CDR1 is MNHEY, CDR2 SVGAGI. V lost 6 bases, J lost 1 base, and 5 bases stayed unmatched. CDR3: CASREGQTNTEAFF. The CDR3 DNA reads as TGTGCCAGCAGAGAGGGACAGACGAACACTGAAGCTTTCTTT.

The rearrangement links TRBV7-6 to TRBJ2-5, with TRBD2 matching 12 bases. V shed 0 bases and J 2 bases; nucleotides not matched to a gene: 10. CDR1 and CDR2 from the germline V gene are SGHVS and FNYEAQ. This CDR3 contains 19 residues. CDR3 nucleotides: TGTGCCAGCAGCTTAGCGCCTTGGACTAGCGGGGATCGACAAGAGACCCAGTACTTC. This codes for CASSLAPWTSGDRQETQYF.

The chain joins TRBV6-5 to TRBJ1-2, with D uncertain. Between the trimmed V and J ends, which lost 1 base and 0 bases, there was a span of 12 bases. CDR3 length equals 16 residues. Germline V gene lookup returns CDR1 MNHEY and CDR2 SVGAGI. The CDR3 spells CASSYLSTVANYGYTF. DNA for the CDR3: TGTGCCAGCAGTTACTTATCGACTGTCGCTAACTATGGCTACACCTTC.

This sequence joins TRBV7-9 and TRBJ2-7, with 9 positions matching TRBD2. CDR3 length: 15 amino acids. V shed 2 bases and J 5 bases; nucleotides not matched to a gene: 7. CDR1 and CDR2 from the germline V gene are SEHNR and FQNEAQ (reference sequence). As DNA, the CDR3 is TGTGCCAGCAGCTTATACGTAGCGGGAGAAGACGAGCAGTACTTC. Translating it yields CASSLYVAGEDEQYF.

This chain links TRBV6-5 with TRBJ2-6, with D perhaps TRBD2 (6 bases). V dropped 6 bases and J dropped 4 bases, with 10 bases sitting between them. CDR3 length: 14 amino acids. Germline V CDR1 and CDR2: MNHEY, SVGAGI. DNA of the CDR3: TGTGCCAGCAGGGGGGGAGCCGGGGCCAACGTCCTGACTTTC. It codes for CASRGGAGANVLTF.

The chain carries TRBV30 and TRBJ1-2; D might be TRBD1 (5 bases). This CDR3 is 20 amino acids long. Trimming pared 0 bases from V and 4 bases from J, leaving 30 bases between. The germline CDR1 and CDR2 sequences are GTSNPN and SVGIG (reference sequence). In DNA, the CDR3 is TGTGCCTGGAGTGTACCGTCGGTCCCTCGTTGGGATAAGGGGTCCTATGGCTACACCTTC. Amino acid sequence: CAWSVPSVPRWDKGSYGYTF.

The chain carries TRBV18 and TRBJ1-1; 7 nucleotides match TRBD1. This CDR3 spans 16 amino acids. Germline CDR1 KGHSH, CDR2 LQKENI. V trimming: 2 bases; J trimming: 0 bases; junction bases outside the gene matches: 6. The CDR3 protein is CASSPELQGLNTEAFF. The DNA for the CDR3 is TGTGCCAGCTCACCAGAGTTACAGGGGCTGAACACTGAAGCTTTCTTT.

DNA of the CDR3: TGTGCCAGCAGCCAAGTACGCGAAAACATTCAGTACTTC. Residues: CASSQVRENIQYF. The chain employs TRBV14 and TRBJ2-4; D not certain. Trimming removed 1 base from V and 5 bases from J, with 6 bases in between. The CDR3 extends over 13 amino acids. Germline V gives CDR1 SGHDN, CDR2 FVKESK. Complete variable domain (other parts from reference TRBV14 and TRBJ2-4): EAGVTQFPSHSVIEKGQTVTLRCDPISGHDNLYWYRRVMGKEIKFLLHFVKESKQDESGMPNNRFLAERTGGTYSTLKVQPAELEDSGVYFCASSQVRENIQYFGAGTRLSVL.

This rearrangement joins TRBV4-1 to TRBJ2-1, with 9 bases lining up with TRBD2. V lost 0 bases and J lost 2; bases outside the gene matches: 8. CDR1 is MGHRA and CDR2 is YSYEKL in the germline V gene. The CDR3 sequence is 18 residues long. The CDR3 DNA sequence: TGCGCCAGCAGCCAAGAGTTCGCTAGCGGGATTACCTACAATGAGCAGTTCTTC. Its protein product is CASSQEFASGITYNEQFF.

This clone was counted a few times. The chain carries TRBV10-3 and TRBJ2-2; TRBD2 aligns across 12 bases. J was trimmed by 4 bases and V by 7 bases; bases with no gene match: 13. From germline, CDR1 is ENHRY and CDR2 SYGVKD. The CDR3 loop spans 18 amino acids. DNA for the CDR3: TGTGCCATCAAAAAGACTAGCGGGGGACCCCAGGGCACCGGGGAGCTGTTTTTT. It specifies CAIKKTSGGPQGTGELFF.

The rearrangement uses TRBV14 and TRBJ2-7; D is possibly TRBD1 (6 bases). V gave up 1 base and J gave up 2 bases, with 9 bases separating them. The CDR3 has 14 residues. CDR1 SGHDN and CDR2 FVKESK come from the germline V gene. The CDR3 DNA reads TGTGCCAGCAGCCAAGGGACAGCACCCTACGAGCAGTACTTC. Translation gives CASSQGTAPYEQYF.

The J gene is TRBJ2-1, the V gene TRBV5-6, with TRBD1 identical over 9 bases. The CDR3 extends over 14 amino acids. CDR1 and CDR2 from the germline V gene are SGHDT and YYEEEE. The trim removed 0 bases at V and 8 bases at J, leaving 3 bases unmatched. CDR3 amino acids: CASSLGDRAHEQFF. As DNA, the CDR3 is TGTGCCAGCAGCTTGGGGGACAGGGCCCATGAGCAGTTCTTC.

The genes are TRBV5-1 and TRBJ2-7; the D gene is possibly TRBD1 (5 bases). This CDR3 has 13 amino acids. V was pared by 4 bases and J by 7 bases, with 15 bases between. Germline V gene lookup returns CDR1 SGHRS and CDR2 YFSETQ. This CDR3 is CASSQGPQGEQYF. The CDR3 DNA follows: TGCGCCAGCAGCCAGGGTCCTCAAGGGGAGCAGTACTTC.

This clone was seen only a few times. The chain combines TRBV18 with TRBJ2-2; weak D call: TRBD2 (6 bases). V was trimmed by 4 bases and J by 6 bases, leaving 15 bases between them. The CDR3 sequence is 15 residues long. Germline lookup yields CDR1 KGHSH and CDR2 LQKENI. The CDR3 loop reads CASSRELAEPGELFF. In nucleotides, the CDR3 is TGTGCCAGCTCACGTGAGTTAGCGGAGCCCGGGGAGCTGTTTTTT.

The V call is TRBV5-1, the J call TRBJ2-2, with 10 positions matching TRBD1. The CDR3 covers 15 residues. The V segment lost 4 bases and the J segment 6 bases; nucleotides outside the gene matches: 6. Germline V lookup: CDR1 SGHRS, CDR2 YFSETQ. The DNA for the CDR3 is TGCGCCAGCAGCGTAGGACAGGGGGTGGCCGGGGAGCTGTTTTTT. This sequence encodes CASSVGQGVAGELFF.

V gene TRBV9 combines with J gene TRBJ2-1, with TRBD1 matching over 9 bases. Germline lookup yields CDR1 SGDLS and CDR2 YYNGEE. Losses at the gene ends were 4 bases for V and 5 bases for J; bases not matched to a gene: 4. The CDR3 runs 14 residues. CDR3 sequence: CASSRRTGDNEQFF. The CDR3 nucleotides read TGTGCCAGCAGCAGACGGACAGGGGACAATGAGCAGTTCTTC. The complete variable domain, with remaining parts taken from reference TRBV9 and TRBJ2-1, reads DSGVTQTPKHLITATGQRVTLRCSPRSGDLSVYWYQQSLDQGLQFLIQYYNGEERAKGNILERFSAQQFPDLHSELNLSSLELGDSALYFCASSRRTGDNEQFFGPGTRLTVL.

This clone was seen a single time. V and J are TRBV4-3 and TRBJ1-4, with a tentative D call TRBD1 (5 bases). This CDR3 contains 15 residues. Germline loops: CDR1 LGHNA, CDR2 YSLEER. Deletions cut 0 bases from V and 8 bases from J, with 13 bases between. CDR3 DNA sequence: TGCGCCAGCAGCCAAGATTCAGGGCTAGGGGAAAAACTGTTTTTT. This translates into CASSQDSGLGEKLFF.

The genes are TRBV5-6 and TRBJ1-2, with D hard to call. Trimming took off 4 bases at V and 5 bases at J, with 18 bases between the two ends. Germline lookup yields CDR1 SGHDT and CDR2 YYEEEE. The CDR3 sequence is 15 residues long. CDR3 sequence (DNA): TGTGCCAGCAGCCGCGTCACGTTGAGCGAGTATGGCTACACCTTC. This sequence encodes CASSRVTLSEYGYTF.

The V and J genes are TRBV5-6 and TRBJ2-1; TRBD1 might be the D (5 bases). Per the germline V gene, CDR1 is SGHDT and CDR2 is YYEEEE. There are 15 residues in the CDR3. Trimming left V 2 bases short and J 1 base short, with 10 bases between. CDR3 coding DNA: TGTGCCAGCAGCTTAGGGGCCGATTCCTACAATGAGCAGTTCTTC. Translating gives CASSLGADSYNEQFF.

The chain recombines TRBV5-6 with TRBJ1-1; D is unresolved. CDR3 length: 13 amino acids. The germline V gene encodes CDR1 SGHDT and CDR2 YYEEEE. Between the trimmed V and J ends, which lost 1 base and 3 bases, there was a span of 7 bases. The CDR3 protein is CASSLTRYTEAFF. The CDR3 DNA sequence: TGTGCCAGCAGCTTGACGAGGTACACTGAAGCTTTCTTT.

The chain couples TRBV19 to TRBJ1-1, with TRBD1 matching 8 bases. Germline trimming cut 7 bases from V and 4 bases from J; bases unmatched to any gene: 5. The CDR3 extends over 13 amino acids. Germline V gene sequence: CDR1 LNHDA, CDR2 SQIVND (reference sequence). CDR3 loop: CASITGGGTEAFF. The CDR3 region has the DNA TGTGCCAGTATTACAGGGGGGGGCACTGAAGCTTTCTTT.

This chain connects TRBV4-2 to TRBJ1-1, with D possibly TRBD1 on 6 matching bases. CDR1 and CDR2 from the germline V gene are LGHNA and YNFKEQ. Trimming stripped 5 bases from V and 4 bases from J, with 17 bases between. This CDR3 comprises 15 residues. CDR3 DNA: TGTGCCAGCAGCGTGTTGACAGGTTCGAGCACTGAAGCTTTCTTT. Translation: CASSVLTGSSTEAFF.

A few counts support this clone. CDR3 region: CASSSPKNTGELFF. For the CDR3, the DNA is TGTGCCAGCAGTTCCCCTAAGAACACCGGGGAGCTGTTTTTT. J is TRBJ2-2 and V is TRBV6-6; D not certain. Trimming stripped 4 bases from V and 1 base from J, with 7 bases between. From germline, CDR1 is MNHNY and CDR2 SVGAGI (reference sequence). This CDR3 is 14 amino acids long.

This chain links TRBV14 with TRBJ2-1; 9 bases fit TRBD2. The V gene's germline CDR1 is SGHDN and CDR2 FVKESK. V lost 3 bases and J lost 14; bases outside the gene matches: 8. The CDR3 totals 13 residues. CDR3 bases: TGTGCCAGCAGCCAGGGACTAGCCTCCGGAGAGTTCTTC. This codes for CASSQGLASGEFF.

The rearrangement links TRBV3-1 (or the pseudogene TRBV3-2) to TRBJ1-5; D not certain. Trimming left V 3 bases short and J 0 bases short, with 6 bases between. Germline V gene lookup returns CDR1 LGHDT and CDR2 YNNKEL (reference sequence). The CDR3 sequence is 14 residues long. CDR3 residues: CASSHRNSNQPQHF. The CDR3, as DNA: TGTGCCAGCAGCCACAGAAATAGCAATCAGCCCCAGCATTTT.

The count of this clone is one. V and J are TRBV2 and TRBJ2-7; maybe TRBD1 (6 bases). The CDR3 loop spans 12 amino acids. V was cut by 7 bases and J by 3 bases, with 10 bases left in between. Germline V CDR1 and CDR2: SNHLY, FYNNEI. This CDR3 reads CASTRTVYEQYF. DNA for the CDR3: TGTGCCAGCACCAGGACAGTCTACGAGCAGTACTTC. Full variable domain (remainder filled in from reference TRBV2 and TRBJ2-7): EPEVTQTPSHQVTQMGQEVILRCVPISNHLYFYWYRQILGQKVEFLVSFYNNEISEKSEIFDDQFSVERPDGSNFTLKIRSTKLEDSAMYFCASTRTVYEQYFGPGTRLTVT.

This clone was recorded only once. This chain links TRBV29-1 with TRBJ2-1; D is possibly TRBD1 (5 bases). The CDR3 contains 13 residues. Germline V gene lookup returns CDR1 SQVTM and CDR2 ANQGSEA. V lost 1 base and J 5 bases, leaving 9 bases between the germline ends. CDR3 bases: TGCAGCGTTGAAGTGTCCAGGGACAATGAGCAGTTCTTC. Translated, it gives CSVEVSRDNEQFF.

The genes are TRBV5-1 and TRBJ2-7, with D maybe TRBD2 (5 bases). Germline V gene lookup returns CDR1 SGHRS and CDR2 YFSETQ. V was trimmed by 4 bases and J by 5 bases, leaving 10 bases between them. This CDR3 is built from 12 residues. CDR3 in amino acids: CASSPLGDEQYF. CDR3 bases: TGCGCCAGCAGCCCACTCGGGGACGAGCAGTACTTC.

The V call is TRBV6-5, the J call TRBJ2-2; D remains ambiguous. The CDR3 extends over 13 amino acids. Per germline, CDR1 MNHEY and CDR2 SVGAGI. Trimming left V 8 bases short and J 1 base short, with 8 bases between. The DNA of the CDR3 is TGTGCCAGCCTCAGACAGAACACCGGGGAGCTGTTTTTT. Translated: CASLRQNTGELFF.